This TCR beta chain came from a study of cytomegalovirus exposure and HLA in healthy donors. Primers: 60 Vbeta forward and 13 Jbeta reverse. The authors' processing: Later work found about 80 million unique TCR beta chains, with about 10 million shared. Sequencing used immunoSEQ multiplex PCR; TCRdb keeps in-frame clones, though not all of them. That table supplies the V and J calls and clone size; D and trimming were determined from the DNA. This table holds just over 150,000 clones, roughly 84% found once. On this clone: The sample holds other DNA sequences that translate to the same CDR3.

The germline CDR1 and CDR2 sequences are MNHEY and SVGAGI. CDR3 size: 12 residues. With 6 bases clipped from V and 4 bases from J, the junction kept 2 bases outside the gene matches. The clonotype comes from a man younger than 30 in good health and CMV-seropositive. J is TRBJ1-1 and V is TRBV6-5, with 7 bases identical to TRBD1. The material sequenced was PBMCs. Here the CDR3 reads CASRQGGTEAFF. CDR3 DNA sequence: TGTGCCAGCAGGCAGGGGGGCACTGAAGCTTTCTTT.